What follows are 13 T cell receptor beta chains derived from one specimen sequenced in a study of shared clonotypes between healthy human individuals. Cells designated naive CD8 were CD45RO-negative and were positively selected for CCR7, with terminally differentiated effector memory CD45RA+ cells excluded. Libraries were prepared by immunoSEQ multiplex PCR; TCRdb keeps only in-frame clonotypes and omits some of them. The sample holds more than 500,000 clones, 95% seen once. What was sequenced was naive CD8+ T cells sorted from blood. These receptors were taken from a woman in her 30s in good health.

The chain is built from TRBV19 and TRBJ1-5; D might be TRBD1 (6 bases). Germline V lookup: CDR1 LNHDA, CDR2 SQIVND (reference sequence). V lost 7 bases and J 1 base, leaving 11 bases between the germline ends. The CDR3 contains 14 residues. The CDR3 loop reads CASTGEASNQPQHF. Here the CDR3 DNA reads TGTGCCAGTACAGGGGAGGCAAGCAATCAGCCCCAGCATTTT.

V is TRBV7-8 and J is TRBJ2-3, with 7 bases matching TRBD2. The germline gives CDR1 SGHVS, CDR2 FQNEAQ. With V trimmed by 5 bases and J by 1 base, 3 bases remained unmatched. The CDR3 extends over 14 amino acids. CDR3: CASSGRVGTDTQYF. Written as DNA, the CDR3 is TGTGCCAGCAGCGGGAGGGTGGGCACAGATACGCAGTATTTT. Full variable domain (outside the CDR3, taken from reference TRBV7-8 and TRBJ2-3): GAGVSQSPRYKVAKRGQDVALRCDPISGHVSLFWYQQALGQGPEFLTYFQNEAQLDKSGLPSDRFFAERPEGSVSTLKIQRTQQEDSAVYLCASSGRVGTDTQYFGPGTRLTVL.

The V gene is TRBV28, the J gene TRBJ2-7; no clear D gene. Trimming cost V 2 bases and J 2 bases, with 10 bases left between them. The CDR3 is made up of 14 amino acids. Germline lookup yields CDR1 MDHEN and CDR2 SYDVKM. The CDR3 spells CASSLTPAPYEQYF. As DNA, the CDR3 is TGTGCCAGCAGTTTAACCCCGGCACCCTACGAGCAGTACTTC.

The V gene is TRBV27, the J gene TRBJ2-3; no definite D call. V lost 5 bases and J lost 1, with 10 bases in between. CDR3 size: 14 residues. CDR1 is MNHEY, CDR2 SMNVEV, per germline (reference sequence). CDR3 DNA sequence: TGTGCCAGCAGTACCTACGAGGGCACAGATACGCAGTATTTT. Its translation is CASSTYEGTDTQYF.

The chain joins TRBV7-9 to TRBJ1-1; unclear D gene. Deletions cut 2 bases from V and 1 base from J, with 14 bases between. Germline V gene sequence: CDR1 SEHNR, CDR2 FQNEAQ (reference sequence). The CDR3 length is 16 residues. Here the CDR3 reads CASSLKLPGRNTEAFF. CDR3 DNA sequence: TGTGCCAGCAGCTTAAAACTACCCGGCAGGAACACTGAAGCTTTCTTT.

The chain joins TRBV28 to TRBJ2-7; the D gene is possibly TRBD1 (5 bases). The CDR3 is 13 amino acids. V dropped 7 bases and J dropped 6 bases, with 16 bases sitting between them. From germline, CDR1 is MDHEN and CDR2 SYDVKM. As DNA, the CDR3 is TGTGCCAGCACTTCGTGGGGCTCGGGCGAGCAGTACTTC. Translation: CASTSWGSGEQYF.

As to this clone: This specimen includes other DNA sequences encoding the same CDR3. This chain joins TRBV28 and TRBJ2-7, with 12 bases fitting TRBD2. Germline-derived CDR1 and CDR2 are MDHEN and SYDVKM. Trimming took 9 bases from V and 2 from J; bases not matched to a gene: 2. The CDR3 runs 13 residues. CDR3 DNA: TGTGCCAGTCGACTAGCGGGAGCCTACGAGCAGTACTTC. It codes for CASRLAGAYEQYF. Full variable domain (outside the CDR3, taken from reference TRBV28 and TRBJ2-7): DVKVTQSSRYLVKRTGEKVFLECVQDMDHENMFWYRQDPGLGLRLIYFSYDVKMKEKGDIPEGYSVSREKKERFSLILESASTNQTSMYLCASRLAGAYEQYFGPGTRLTVT.

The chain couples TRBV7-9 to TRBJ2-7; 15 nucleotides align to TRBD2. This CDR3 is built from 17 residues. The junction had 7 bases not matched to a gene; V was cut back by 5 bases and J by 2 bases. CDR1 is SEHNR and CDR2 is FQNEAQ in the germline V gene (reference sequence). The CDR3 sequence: CASSPRTSGREAYEQYF. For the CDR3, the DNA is TGTGCCAGCAGCCCCAGGACTAGCGGGAGGGAGGCCTACGAGCAGTACTTC.

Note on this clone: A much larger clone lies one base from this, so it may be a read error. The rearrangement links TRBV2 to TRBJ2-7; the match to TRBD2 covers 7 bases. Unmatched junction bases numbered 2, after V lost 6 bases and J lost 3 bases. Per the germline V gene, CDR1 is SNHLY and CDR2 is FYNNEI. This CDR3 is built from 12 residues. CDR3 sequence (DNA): TGTGCCAGCAGCTTAGCGGGCTACGAGCAGTACTTC. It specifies CASSLAGYEQYF.

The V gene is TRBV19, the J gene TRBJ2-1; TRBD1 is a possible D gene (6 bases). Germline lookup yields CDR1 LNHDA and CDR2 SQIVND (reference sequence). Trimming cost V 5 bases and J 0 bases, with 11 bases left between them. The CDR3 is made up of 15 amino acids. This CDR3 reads CASSAGTNSYNEQFF. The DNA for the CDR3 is TGTGCCAGTAGTGCCGGGACAAACTCCTACAATGAGCAGTTCTTC.

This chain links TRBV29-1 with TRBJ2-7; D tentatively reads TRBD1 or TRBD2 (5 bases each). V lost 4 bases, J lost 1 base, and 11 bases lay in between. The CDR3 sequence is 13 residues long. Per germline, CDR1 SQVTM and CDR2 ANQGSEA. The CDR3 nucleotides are TGCAGCGTTGTACGGGACGAGTCCTACGAGCAGTACTTC. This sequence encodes CSVVRDESYEQYF.

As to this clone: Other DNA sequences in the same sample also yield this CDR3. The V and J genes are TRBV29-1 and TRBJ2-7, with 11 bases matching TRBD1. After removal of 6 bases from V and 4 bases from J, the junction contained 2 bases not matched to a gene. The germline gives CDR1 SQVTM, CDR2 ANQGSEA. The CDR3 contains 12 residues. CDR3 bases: TGCAGCGTAGGACAGGGGGCTTACGAGCAGTACTTC. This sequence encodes CSVGQGAYEQYF.

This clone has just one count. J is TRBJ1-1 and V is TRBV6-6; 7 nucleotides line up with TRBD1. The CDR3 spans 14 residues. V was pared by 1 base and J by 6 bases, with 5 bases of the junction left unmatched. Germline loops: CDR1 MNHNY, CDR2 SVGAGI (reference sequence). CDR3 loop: CASSYYTGDAEAFF. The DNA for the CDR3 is TGTGCCAGCAGTTACTATACAGGGGACGCTGAAGCTTTCTTT.